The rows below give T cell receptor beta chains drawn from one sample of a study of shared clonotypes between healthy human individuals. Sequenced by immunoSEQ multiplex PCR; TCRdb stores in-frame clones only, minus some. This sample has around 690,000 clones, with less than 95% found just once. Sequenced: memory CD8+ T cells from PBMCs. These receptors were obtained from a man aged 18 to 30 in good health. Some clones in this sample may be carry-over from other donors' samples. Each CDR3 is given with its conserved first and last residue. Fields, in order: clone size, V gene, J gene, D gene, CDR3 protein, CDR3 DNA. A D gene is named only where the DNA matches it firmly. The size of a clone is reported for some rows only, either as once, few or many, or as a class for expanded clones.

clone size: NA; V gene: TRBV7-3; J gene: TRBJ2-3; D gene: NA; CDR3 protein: CASSSFGARTDTQYF; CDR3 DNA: TGTGCCAGCAGCTCCTTCGGGGCTCGCACAGATACGCAGTATTTT
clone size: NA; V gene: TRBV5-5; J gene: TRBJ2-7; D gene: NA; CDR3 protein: CASSLGRGDEQYF; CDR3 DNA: TGTGCCAGCAGCTTGGGGAGGGGTGACGAGCAGTACTTC
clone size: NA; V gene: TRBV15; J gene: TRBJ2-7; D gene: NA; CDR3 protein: CATSRDPGVVFYEQYF; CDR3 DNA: TGTGCCACCAGCAGAGATCCAGGGGTCGTTTTCTACGAGCAGTACTTC
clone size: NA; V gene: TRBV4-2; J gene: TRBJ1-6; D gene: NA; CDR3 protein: CASSQDLWWAGRNSYNSPLHF; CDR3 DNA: TGTGCCAGCAGCCAAGATCTCTGGTGGGCAGGCAGAAACTCCTATAATTCACCCCTCCACTTT
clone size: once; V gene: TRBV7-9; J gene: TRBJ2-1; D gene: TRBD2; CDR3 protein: CASSLESSGILYNEQFF; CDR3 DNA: TGTGCCAGCAGCTTAGAGTCTAGCGGGATTCTCTACAATGAGCAGTTCTTC
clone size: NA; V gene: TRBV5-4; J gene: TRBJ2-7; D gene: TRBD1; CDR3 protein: CASSRDRGISYEQYF; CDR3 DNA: TGTGCCAGCAGCCGGGACAGGGGAATATCCTACGAGCAGTACTTC
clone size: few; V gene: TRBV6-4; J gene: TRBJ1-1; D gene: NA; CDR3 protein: CASSDATSTEAFF; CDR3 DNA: TGTGCCAGCAGTGATGCGACCTCCACTGAAGCTTTCTTT
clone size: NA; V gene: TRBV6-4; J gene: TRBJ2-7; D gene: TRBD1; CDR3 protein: CASSPTGGEYEQYF; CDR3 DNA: TGTGCCAGCAGCCCGACAGGGGGCGAATACGAGCAGTACTTC
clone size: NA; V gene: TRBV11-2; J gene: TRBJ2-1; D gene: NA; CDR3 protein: CASSLGNEQFF; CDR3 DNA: TGTGCCAGCAGCTTGGGCAATGAGCAGTTCTTC
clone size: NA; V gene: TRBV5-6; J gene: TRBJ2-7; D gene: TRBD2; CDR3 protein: CASSGGTSGYEQYF; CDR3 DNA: TGTGCCAGCAGCGGAGGGACTAGCGGCTACGAGCAGTACTTC
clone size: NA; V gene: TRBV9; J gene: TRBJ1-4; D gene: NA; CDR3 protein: CASSASGRSTNEKLFF; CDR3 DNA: TGTGCCAGCAGCGCTTCAGGACGGTCAACTAATGAAAAACTGTTTTTT
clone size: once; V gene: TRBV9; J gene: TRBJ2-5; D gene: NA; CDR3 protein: CASSVTGRRVQETQYF; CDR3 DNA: TGTGCCAGCAGCGTAACAGGGAGGAGGGTCCAAGAGACCCAGTACTTC
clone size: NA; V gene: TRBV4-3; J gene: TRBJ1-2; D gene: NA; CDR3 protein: CASSQDMGPWGYTF; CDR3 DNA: TGCGCCAGCAGCCAAGATATGGGCCCCTGGGGCTACACCTTC
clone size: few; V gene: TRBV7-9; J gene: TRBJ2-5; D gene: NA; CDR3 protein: CASSLAWAALNGGQYF; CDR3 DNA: TGTGCCAGCAGCTTAGCGTGGGCTGCGTTAAATGGTGGCCAGTACTTC
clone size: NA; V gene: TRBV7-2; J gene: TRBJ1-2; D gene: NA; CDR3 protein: CASSFPGAYGYTF; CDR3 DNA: TGTGCCAGCAGCTTCCCCGGGGCCTATGGCTACACCTTC
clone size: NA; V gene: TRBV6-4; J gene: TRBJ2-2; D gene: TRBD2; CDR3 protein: CASSDGTRGPWELFF; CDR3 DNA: TGTGCCAGCAGTGATGGGACTAGGGGTCCGTGGGAGCTGTTTTTT
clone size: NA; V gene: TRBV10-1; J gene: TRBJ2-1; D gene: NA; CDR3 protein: CASSEQQVSSYNEQFF; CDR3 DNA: TGCGCCAGCAGTGAGCAACAGGTGAGCTCCTACAATGAGCAGTTCTTC
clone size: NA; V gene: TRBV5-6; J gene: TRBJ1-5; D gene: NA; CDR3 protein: CASSLRYGDQPQHF; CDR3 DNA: TGTGCCAGCAGCCTCCGTTACGGAGATCAGCCCCAGCATTTT
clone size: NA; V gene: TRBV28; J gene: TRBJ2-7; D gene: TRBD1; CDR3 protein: CASSPTGGGYEQYF; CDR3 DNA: TGTGCCAGCAGTCCAACAGGGGGCGGTTACGAGCAGTACTTC
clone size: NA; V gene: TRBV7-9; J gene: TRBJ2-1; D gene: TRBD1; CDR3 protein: CASSSGRADRGRINEQFF; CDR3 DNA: TGTGCCAGCAGCTCGGGTCGGGCGGACAGGGGAAGGATAAATGAGCAGTTCTTC
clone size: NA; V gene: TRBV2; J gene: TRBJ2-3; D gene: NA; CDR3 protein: CASSGLAQYF; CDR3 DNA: TGTGCCAGCAGCGGACTGGCGCAGTATTTT
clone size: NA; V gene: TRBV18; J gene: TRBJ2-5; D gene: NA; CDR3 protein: CASSPLPRKYQETQYF; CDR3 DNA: TGTGCCAGCTCACCACTACCAAGAAAGTACCAAGAGACCCAGTACTTC
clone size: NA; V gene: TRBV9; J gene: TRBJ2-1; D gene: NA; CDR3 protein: CASSQNPHVEQFF; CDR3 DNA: TGTGCCAGCAGCCAAAACCCCCATGTTGAGCAGTTCTTC
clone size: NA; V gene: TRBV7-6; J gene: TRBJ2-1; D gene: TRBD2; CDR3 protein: CASSPVPASGGVSEQFF; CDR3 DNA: TGTGCCAGCAGCCCGGTCCCAGCTAGCGGGGGGGTCAGTGAGCAGTTCTTC
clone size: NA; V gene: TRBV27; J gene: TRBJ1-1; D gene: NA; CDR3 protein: CASSKQGWGTEAFF; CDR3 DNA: TGTGCCAGCAGTAAGCAGGGCTGGGGCACTGAAGCTTTCTTT
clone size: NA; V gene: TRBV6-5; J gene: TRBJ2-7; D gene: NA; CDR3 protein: CASSYAGKTYEQYF; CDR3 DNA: TGTGCCAGCAGTTACGCAGGGAAAACCTACGAGCAGTACTTC
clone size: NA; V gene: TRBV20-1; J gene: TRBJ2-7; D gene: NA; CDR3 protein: CSARQGYEQYF; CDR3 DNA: TGCAGTGCTAGACAGGGCTACGAGCAGTACTTC
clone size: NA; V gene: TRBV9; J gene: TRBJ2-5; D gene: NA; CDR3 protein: CASSVSIADQETQYF; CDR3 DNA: TGTGCCAGCAGCGTAAGTATAGCGGATCAAGAGACCCAGTACTTC
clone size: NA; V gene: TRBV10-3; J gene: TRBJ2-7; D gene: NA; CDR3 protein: CAISPGYEQYF; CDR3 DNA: TGTGCCATCAGTCCCGGCTACGAGCAGTACTTC
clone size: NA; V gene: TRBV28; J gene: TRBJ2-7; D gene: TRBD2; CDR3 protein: CASSLEGGRGSYEQYF; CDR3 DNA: TGTGCCAGCAGTTTGGAGGGCGGGAGAGGCTCCTACGAGCAGTACTTC
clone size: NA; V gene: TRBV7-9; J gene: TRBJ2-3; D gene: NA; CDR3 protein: CASSRILSIFVTQYF; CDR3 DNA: TGTGCCAGCAGCCGGATTTTATCAATTTTTGTGACGCAGTATTTT
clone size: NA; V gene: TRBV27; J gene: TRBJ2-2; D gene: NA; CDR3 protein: CASSPHSYANTGELFF; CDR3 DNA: TGTGCCAGCAGTCCCCACAGCTACGCGAACACCGGGGAGCTGTTTTTT
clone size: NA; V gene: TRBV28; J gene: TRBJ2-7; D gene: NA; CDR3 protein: CASSLLGDYEQYF; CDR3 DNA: TGTGCCAGCAGTTTATTGGGAGACTACGAGCAGTACTTC
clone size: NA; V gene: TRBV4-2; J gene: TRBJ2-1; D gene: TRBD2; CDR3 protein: CASSQDPTSYTRGNEQFF; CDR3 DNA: TGTGCCAGCAGCCAAGATCCGACTAGCTACACCCGGGGCAATGAGCAGTTCTTC
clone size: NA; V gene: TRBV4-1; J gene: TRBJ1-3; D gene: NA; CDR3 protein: CASSPPEEPGNTIYF; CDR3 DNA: TGCGCCAGCAGCCCCCCCGAAGAACCTGGAAACACCATATATTTT
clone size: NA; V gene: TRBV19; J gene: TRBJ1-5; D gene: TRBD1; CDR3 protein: CASSIDLIGGVNQPQHF; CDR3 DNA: TGTGCCAGTAGTATAGATTTAATAGGGGGCGTCAATCAGCCCCAGCATTTT
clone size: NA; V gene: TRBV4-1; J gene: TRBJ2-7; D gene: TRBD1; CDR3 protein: CASSHPQGQKYEQYF; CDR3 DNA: TGCGCCAGCAGCCACCCCCAGGGACAGAAATACGAGCAGTACTTC
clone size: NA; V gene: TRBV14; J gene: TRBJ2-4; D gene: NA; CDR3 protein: CASSQDRLAKNIQYF; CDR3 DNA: TGTGCCAGCAGCCAAGATCGGCTAGCCAAAAACATTCAGTACTTC
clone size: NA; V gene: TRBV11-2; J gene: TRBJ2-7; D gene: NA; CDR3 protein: CASSFTNYEQYF; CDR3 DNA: TGTGCCAGCAGCTTTACCAACTACGAGCAGTACTTC
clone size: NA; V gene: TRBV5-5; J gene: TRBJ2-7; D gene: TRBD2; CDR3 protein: CASSPGLAVYEQYF; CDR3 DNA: TGTGCCAGCAGTCCGGGACTAGCGGTCTACGAGCAGTACTTC
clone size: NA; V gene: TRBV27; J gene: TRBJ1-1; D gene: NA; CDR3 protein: CASNYDALNTEAFF; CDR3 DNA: TGTGCCAGCAACTACGACGCCTTGAACACTGAAGCTTTCTTT
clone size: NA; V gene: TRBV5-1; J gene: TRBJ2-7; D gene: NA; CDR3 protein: CASSWGAFQYF; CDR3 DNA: TGCGCCAGCAGCTGGGGGGCTTTCCAGTACTTC
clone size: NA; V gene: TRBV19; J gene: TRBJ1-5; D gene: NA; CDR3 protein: CASSRRLTSNQPQHF; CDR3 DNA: TGTGCCAGTAGTCGGAGGTTAACGTCTAATCAGCCCCAGCATTTT
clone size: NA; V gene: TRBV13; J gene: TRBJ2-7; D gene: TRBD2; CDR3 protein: CASGGGRLAGVEQYF; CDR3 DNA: TGTGCCAGCGGCGGCGGGAGACTAGCGGGAGTCGAGCAGTACTTC
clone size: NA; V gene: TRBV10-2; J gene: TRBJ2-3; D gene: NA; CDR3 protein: CASSGPGLRTDTQYF; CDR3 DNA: TGCGCCAGCAGTGGCCCCGGGCTCCGCACAGATACGCAGTATTTT
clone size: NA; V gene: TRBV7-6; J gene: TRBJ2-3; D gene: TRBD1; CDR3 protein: CASGQGGTDTQYF; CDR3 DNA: TGTGCCAGCGGGCAGGGGGGCACAGATACGCAGTATTTT
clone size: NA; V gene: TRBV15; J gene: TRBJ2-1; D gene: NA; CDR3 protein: CATSTGTRPNNEQFF; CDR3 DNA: TGTGCCACCAGCACCGGGACTCGACCTAACAATGAGCAGTTCTTC
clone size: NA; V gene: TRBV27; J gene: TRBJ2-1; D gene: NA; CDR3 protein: CASSHGRWWDNEQFF; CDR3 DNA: TGTGCCAGCAGTCACGGACGGTGGTGGGACAATGAGCAGTTCTTC
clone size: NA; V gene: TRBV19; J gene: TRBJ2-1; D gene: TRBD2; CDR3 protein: CASSMAGGGRYNEQFF; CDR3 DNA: TGTGCCAGTAGTATGGCCGGGGGAGGGCGTTACAATGAGCAGTTCTTC
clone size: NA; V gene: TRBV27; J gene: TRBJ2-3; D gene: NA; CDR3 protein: CATTGTHSTDTQYF; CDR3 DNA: TGTGCCACTACCGGGACACACAGCACAGATACGCAGTATTTT
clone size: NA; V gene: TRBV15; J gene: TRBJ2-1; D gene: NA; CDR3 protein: CATSRDRGIRNEQFF; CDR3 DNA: TGTGCCACCAGCAGAGATCGGGGGATTCGGAATGAGCAGTTCTTC
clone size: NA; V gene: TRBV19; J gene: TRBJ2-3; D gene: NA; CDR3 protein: CASSIRGPDTQYF; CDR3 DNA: TGTGCCAGTAGTATTCGGGGCCCAGATACGCAGTATTTT
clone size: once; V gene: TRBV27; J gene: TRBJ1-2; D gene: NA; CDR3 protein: CASSLGRTYGYTF; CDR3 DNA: TGTGCCAGCAGTTTGGGGCGGACCTATGGCTACACCTTC
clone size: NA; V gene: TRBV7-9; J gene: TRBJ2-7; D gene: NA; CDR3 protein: CASSRPETESSYEQYF; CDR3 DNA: TGTGCCAGCAGCCGACCCGAGACAGAAAGCTCCTACGAGCAGTACTTC
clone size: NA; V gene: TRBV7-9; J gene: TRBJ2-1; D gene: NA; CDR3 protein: CASSLVASANNEQFF; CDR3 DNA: TGTGCCAGCAGCTTAGTGGCTAGCGCAAACAATGAGCAGTTCTTC
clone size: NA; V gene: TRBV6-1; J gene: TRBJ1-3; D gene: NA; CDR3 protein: CASSESPPYFGRGNTIYF; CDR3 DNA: TGTGCCAGCAGTGAATCACCCCCCTATTTTGGTCGGGGAAACACCATATATTTT
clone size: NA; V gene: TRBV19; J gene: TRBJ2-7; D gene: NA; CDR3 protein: CASSIRRFYEQYF; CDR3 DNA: TGTGCCAGTAGTATCCGACGGTTCTACGAGCAGTACTTC
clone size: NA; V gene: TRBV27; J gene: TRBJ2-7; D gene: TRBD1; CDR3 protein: CASSLIQGAFYEQYF; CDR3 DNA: TGTGCCAGCAGTTTAATCCAGGGGGCTTTCTACGAGCAGTACTTC
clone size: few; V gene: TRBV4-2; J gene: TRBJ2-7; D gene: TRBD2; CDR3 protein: CASSQSAGDTYEQYF; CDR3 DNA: TGTGCCAGCAGCCAGTCAGCGGGAGACACCTACGAGCAGTACTTC
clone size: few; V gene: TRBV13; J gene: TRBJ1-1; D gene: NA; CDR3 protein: CASSLTGWNTEAFF; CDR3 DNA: TGTGCCAGCAGCCTCACAGGGTGGAACACTGAAGCTTTCTTT